A selection of T cell receptor beta chains follows, all from one sample in a study of OX40 agonist ivuxolimab in advanced cancers. Repertoires were generated with immunoSEQ multiplex PCR, while TCRdb's copy carries only in-frame clones and drops some. The sample has 80,000 to 130,000 clones, approximately 90% seen once. Here the sequenced sample was CD4+ or CD8+ T cells sorted from blood, taken in a trial of the OX40 agonist ivuxolimab. The receptors come from an adult with an advanced solid tumor such as melanoma, head and neck, liver or kidney cancer. Both conserved end residues are part of each CDR3. The D gene is left open where the match is weak. Not all rows give a size; the values are once, few, many and, for expanded clones, a class.

size	D	J	V	CDR3	DNA
.	TRBD2	TRBJ2-1	TRBV7-3	CASSLGVSGSDEQFF	TGTGCCAGCAGCTTGGGAGTGAGCGGGAGTGATGAGCAGTTCTTC
.	TRBD2	TRBJ2-1	TRBV4-3	CASSQGPSGPYNEQFF	TGCGCCAGCAGCCAAGGGCCTAGCGGGCCCTACAATGAGCAGTTCTTC
.	TRBD1	TRBJ1-1	TRBV29-1	CSAGTGALAEAFF	TGCAGCGCAGGGACAGGGGCGCTCGCTGAAGCTTTCTTT
once	TRBD1	TRBJ2-5	TRBV6-1	CASCRDRGKETQYF	TGTGCCAGCTGCCGGGACAGGGGAAAAGAGACCCAGTACTTC
.	.	TRBJ2-7	TRBV9	CASSVGTAVSYEQYF	TGTGCCAGCAGCGTAGGGACAGCAGTTTCCTACGAGCAGTACTTC
.	TRBD1	TRBJ1-4	TRBV5-6	CASSLAGTGDEKLFF	TGTGCCAGCAGCTTGGCGGGGACAGGGGATGAAAAACTGTTTTTT
.	TRBD2	TRBJ2-3	TRBV11-3	CASSLTSGTSDTQYF	TGTGCCAGCAGCTTGACTAGCGGAACTTCAGATACGCAGTATTTT
.	.	TRBJ2-3	TRBV5-1	CASRPQGDTQYF	TGCGCCAGCAGACCCCAGGGAGATACGCAGTATTTT
.	.	TRBJ1-3	TRBV6-5	CASRRGGASGNTIYF	TGTGCCAGCAGAAGGGGGGGCGCTTCCGGAAACACCATATATTTT
.	TRBD2	TRBJ2-7	TRBV5-8	CASSWGAGGPYEQYF	TGTGCCAGCAGCTGGGGAGCGGGAGGGCCCTACGAGCAGTACTTC
.	.	TRBJ2-3	TRBV11-2	CASSLRDLSTDTQYF	TGTGCCAGCAGCTTAAGAGACCTTAGCACAGATACGCAGTATTTT
.	.	TRBJ2-7	TRBV5-1	CASSLRGLSSYEQYF	TGCGCCAGCAGCTTGCGGGGCTTGAGCTCCTACGAGCAGTACTTC
.	.	TRBJ2-4	TRBV28	CASSLITKTLAKNIQYF	TGTGCCAGCAGTTTAATCACCAAGACCTTAGCCAAAAACATTCAGTACTTC
once	.	TRBJ2-2	TRBV19	CATKWSSNTGELFF	TGTGCCACCAAGTGGTCTTCGAACACCGGGGAGCTGTTTTTT
.	TRBD2	TRBJ2-1	TRBV5-4	CASAGATSGSRNEQFF	TGTGCCAGCGCAGGAGCGACTAGCGGGAGTCGGAATGAGCAGTTCTTC
.	.	TRBJ1-1	TRBV7-9	CASSLRNQALDTEAFF	TGTGCCAGCAGCTTAAGAAACCAAGCACTTGACACTGAAGCTTTCTTT
.	.	TRBJ1-5	TRBV15	CATSRGGGSNQPQHF	TGTGCCACCAGCAGGGGAGGGGGTAGCAATCAGCCCCAGCATTTT
.	TRBD1	TRBJ2-4	TRBV6-5	CATRDSQNIQYF	TGTGCCACTCGGGACAGCCAAAACATTCAGTACTTC
.	TRBD2	TRBJ2-1	TRBV7-8	CASSAGRLASYNEQFF	TGTGCCAGCAGCGCCGGGAGACTAGCGTCCTACAATGAGCAGTTCTTC
.	.	TRBJ1-3	TRBV6-5	CASSSGSSGNTIYF	TGTGCCAGCAGCTCCGGGAGCTCTGGAAACACCATATATTTT
.	.	TRBJ2-3	TRBV19	CASSKPDTDTQYF	TGTGCCAGTAGTAAACCCGACACAGATACGCAGTATTTT
.	.	TRBJ1-2	TRBV28	CASKTLGGYTF	TGTGCCAGCAAGACCTTAGGGGGCTACACCTTC
.	TRBD2	TRBJ2-7	TRBV11-2	CASSVSGMSSYEQYF	TGTGCCAGCAGCGTCAGCGGGATGAGCTCCTACGAGCAGTACTTC
.	TRBD1	TRBJ2-7	TRBV28	CASSRHRGLYEQYF	TGTGCCAGCAGCCGTCACAGGGGGCTCTACGAGCAGTACTTC
.	TRBD1	TRBJ2-7	TRBV11-2	CASSSRQGWATHEQYF	TGTGCCAGCAGCTCCCGACAGGGATGGGCGACCCACGAGCAGTACTTC
.	TRBD1	TRBJ1-1	TRBV5-1	CASSAGQGPTEAFF	TGCGCCAGCAGCGCCGGACAGGGGCCCACTGAAGCTTTCTTT
.	.	TRBJ1-1	TRBV19	CASSQEENTEAFF	TGTGCCAGTAGTCAGGAAGAAAACACTGAAGCTTTCTTT
.	TRBD2	TRBJ2-7	TRBV7-3	CASSSGLAGVTEQYF	TGTGCCAGCAGCTCGGGACTAGCGGGAGTAACCGAGCAGTACTTC
.	.	TRBJ1-3	TRBV9	CASSVGGQNSGNTIYF	TGTGCCAGCAGCGTAGGGGGTCAAAACTCTGGAAACACCATATATTTT
.	TRBD2	TRBJ2-2	TRBV28	CASRAGVTGELFF	TGTGCCAGTCGAGCGGGAGTCACCGGGGAGCTGTTTTTT
once	.	TRBJ2-1	TRBV7-2	CASSLLVGSYNEQFF	TGTGCCAGCAGCTTGCTAGTTGGTTCCTACAATGAGCAGTTCTTC
.	TRBD2	TRBJ2-1	TRBV7-9	CASRPNPGLAGGGYNEQFF	TGTGCCAGCAGGCCGAATCCGGGACTAGCGGGAGGGGGCTACAATGAGCAGTTCTTC
.	.	TRBJ2-3	TRBV13	CASRQPGNWGTDTQYF	TGTGCCAGCAGACAACCAGGGAATTGGGGGACAGATACGCAGTATTTT
.	.	TRBJ1-1	TRBV19	CASSIKVNTEAFF	TGTGCCAGTAGTATAAAGGTGAACACTGAAGCTTTCTTT
.	TRBD2	TRBJ2-7	TRBV11-2	CASSLNSGGDYEQYF	TGTGCCAGCAGCTTAAACTCGGGAGGAGACTACGAGCAGTACTTC
.	TRBD1	TRBJ2-6	TRBV19	CASSIGDRGSGANVLTF	TGTGCCAGTAGTATAGGAGACAGGGGGTCTGGGGCCAACGTCCTGACTTTC
few	TRBD1	TRBJ2-2	TRBV28	CASISGTGTLGELFF	TGTGCCAGCATCTCCGGGACAGGGACTCTCGGGGAGCTGTTTTTT
.	.	TRBJ2-7	TRBV19	CASRHGSSYEQYF	TGTGCCAGTAGACACGGGAGCTCCTACGAGCAGTACTTC
.	.	TRBJ2-1	TRBV5-1	CASSPHRRELINEQFF	TGCGCCAGCAGCCCTCATCGACGGGAGTTGATCAATGAGCAGTTCTTC
few	TRBD2	TRBJ2-3	TRBV7-9	CASSLVGTSGSTDTQYF	TGTGCCAGCAGCTTAGTCGGGACTAGCGGAAGCACAGATACGCAGTATTTT
.	.	TRBJ2-1	TRBV18	CASSASSYNEQFF	TGTGCCAGCTCGGCTAGTTCCTACAATGAGCAGTTCTTC
.	.	TRBJ2-7	TRBV19	CASSLPGGAMDEQYF	TGTGCCAGTAGTCTCCCCGGGGGCGCAATGGACGAGCAGTACTTC
.	.	TRBJ2-7	TRBV11-2	CASRKTYEQYF	TGTGCCAGCAGAAAAACCTACGAGCAGTACTTC
.	.	TRBJ2-3	TRBV9	CASNPSGTSTDTQYF	TGTGCCAGCAACCCCTCGGGAACCAGCACAGATACGCAGTATTTT
.	TRBD1	TRBJ1-4	TRBV25-1	CASSGYRGEKLFF	TGTGCCAGCAGTGGATACAGGGGTGAAAAACTGTTTTTT
.	.	TRBJ1-4	TRBV5-6	CASSSAGGLSEKLFF	TGTGCCAGCAGCTCGGCGGGGGGGCTCAGTGAAAAACTGTTTTTT
.	.	TRBJ2-7	TRBV5-1	CASSWGAQNEQYF	TGCGCCAGCTCTTGGGGGGCGCAGAACGAGCAGTACTTC
.	TRBD1	TRBJ1-6	TRBV27	CASSYRGYNSPLHF	TGTGCCAGCAGTTACAGGGGATATAATTCACCCCTCCACTTT
.	.	TRBJ2-7	TRBV4-1	CASSQGRSPGASYEQYF	TGCGCCAGCAGCCAAGGCCGTAGCCCGGGAGCTTCCTACGAGCAGTACTTC
.	TRBD1	TRBJ1-1	TRBV7-9	CASSVTGGNTEAFF	TGTGCCAGCAGCGTGACAGGGGGGAACACTGAAGCTTTCTTT
.	.	TRBJ1-2	TRBV6-6	CASSYSEGSYGYTF	TGTGCCAGCAGTTACAGTGAGGGATCCTATGGCTACACCTTC